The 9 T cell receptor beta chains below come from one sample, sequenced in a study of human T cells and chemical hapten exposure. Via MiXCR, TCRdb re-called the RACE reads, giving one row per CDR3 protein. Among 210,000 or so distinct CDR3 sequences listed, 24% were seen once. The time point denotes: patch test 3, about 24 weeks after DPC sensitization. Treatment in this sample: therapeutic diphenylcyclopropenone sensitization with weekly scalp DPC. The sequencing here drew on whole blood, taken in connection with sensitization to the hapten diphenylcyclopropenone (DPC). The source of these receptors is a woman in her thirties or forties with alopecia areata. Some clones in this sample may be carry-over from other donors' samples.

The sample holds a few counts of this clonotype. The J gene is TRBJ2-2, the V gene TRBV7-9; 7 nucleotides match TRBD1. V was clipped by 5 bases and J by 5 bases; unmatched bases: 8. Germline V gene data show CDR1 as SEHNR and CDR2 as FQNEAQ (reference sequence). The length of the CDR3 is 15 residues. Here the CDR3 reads CASSERQGNTGELFF. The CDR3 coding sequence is TGTGCCAGCAGCGAAAGACAGGGCAATACCGGGGAGCTGTTTTTT.

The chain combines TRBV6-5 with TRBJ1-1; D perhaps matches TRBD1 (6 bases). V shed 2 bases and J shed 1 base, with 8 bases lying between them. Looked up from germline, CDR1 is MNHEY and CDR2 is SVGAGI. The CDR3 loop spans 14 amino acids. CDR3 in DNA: TGTGCCAGCAGTTACGGGGGGGCGAACACTGAAGCTTTCTTT. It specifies CASSYGGANTEAFF.

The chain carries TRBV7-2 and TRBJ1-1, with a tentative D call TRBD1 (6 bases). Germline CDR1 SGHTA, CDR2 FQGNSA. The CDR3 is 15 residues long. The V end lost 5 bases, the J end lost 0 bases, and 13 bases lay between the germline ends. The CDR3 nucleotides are TGTGCCAGCAGCCTAGTGACAGGCATGAACACTGAAGCTTTCTTT. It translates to CASSLVTGMNTEAFF.

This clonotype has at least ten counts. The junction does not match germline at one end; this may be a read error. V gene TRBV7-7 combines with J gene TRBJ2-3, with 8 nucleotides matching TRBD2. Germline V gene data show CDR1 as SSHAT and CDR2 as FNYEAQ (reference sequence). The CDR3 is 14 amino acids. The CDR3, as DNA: TGTGCTAGCAGCTTAGGGCTAGCGGGAGATACGCAGTATTTT. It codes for CASSLGLAGDTQYF. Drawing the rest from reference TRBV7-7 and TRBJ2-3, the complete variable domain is GAGVSQSPRYKVTKRGQDVTLRCDPISSHATLYWYQQALGQGPEFLTYFNYEAQPDKSGLPSDRFSAERPEGSISTLTIQRTEQRDSAMYRCASSLGLAGDTQYFGPGTRLTVL.

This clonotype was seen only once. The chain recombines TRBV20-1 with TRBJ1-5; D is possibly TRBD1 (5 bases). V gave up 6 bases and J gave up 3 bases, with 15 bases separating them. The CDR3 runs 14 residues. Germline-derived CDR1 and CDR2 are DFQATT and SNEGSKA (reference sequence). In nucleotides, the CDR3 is TGCAGTGCCCGGGGGGGGTTAAACAATCAGCCCCAGCATTTT. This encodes CSARGGLNNQPQHF.

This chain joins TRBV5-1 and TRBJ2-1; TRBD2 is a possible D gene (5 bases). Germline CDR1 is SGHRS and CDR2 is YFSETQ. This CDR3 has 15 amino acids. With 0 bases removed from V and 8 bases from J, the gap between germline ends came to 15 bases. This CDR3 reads CASSLEGKWRDEQFF. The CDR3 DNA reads TGCGCCAGCAGCTTGGAGGGAAAGTGGCGGGATGAGCAGTTCTTC. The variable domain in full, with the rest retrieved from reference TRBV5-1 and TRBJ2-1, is KAGVTQTPRYLIKTRGQQVTLSCSPISGHRSVSWYQQTPGQGLQFLFEYFSETQRNKGNFPGRFSGRQFSNSRSEMNVSTLELGDSALYLCASSLEGKWRDEQFFGPGTRLTVL.

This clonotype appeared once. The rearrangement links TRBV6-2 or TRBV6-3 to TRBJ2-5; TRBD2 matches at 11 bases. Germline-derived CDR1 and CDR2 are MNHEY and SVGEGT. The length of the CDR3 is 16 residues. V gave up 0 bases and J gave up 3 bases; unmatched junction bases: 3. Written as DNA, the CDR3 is TGTGCCAGCAGTTACTCGGAGACTAGCGGGAAAGAGACCCAGTACTTC. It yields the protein CASSYSETSGKETQYF.

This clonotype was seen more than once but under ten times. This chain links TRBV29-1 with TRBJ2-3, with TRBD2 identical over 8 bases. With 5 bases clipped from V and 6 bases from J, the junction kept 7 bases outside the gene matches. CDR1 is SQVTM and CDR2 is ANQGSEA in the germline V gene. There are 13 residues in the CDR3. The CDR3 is CSVRRGGSDTQYF. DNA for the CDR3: TGCAGCGTTCGACGCGGGGGGTCTGATACGCAGTATTTT.

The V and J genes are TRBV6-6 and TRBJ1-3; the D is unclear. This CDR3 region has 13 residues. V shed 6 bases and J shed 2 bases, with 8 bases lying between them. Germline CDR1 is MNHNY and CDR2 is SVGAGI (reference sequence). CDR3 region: CASRWEAGNTIYF. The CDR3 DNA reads TGTGCCAGCAGATGGGAGGCTGGAAACACCATATATTTT.